A selection of T cell receptor beta chains follows, all from one sample in a study of CD8 T cells in Susac syndrome. TCRdb re-called the immunoSEQ multiplex PCR reads with MiXCR, one entry per CDR3 protein. The sample carries fewer than 350,000 distinct CDR3 sequences, almost 85% recorded once. Sequencing was done on a sample of CD8+ T cells from PBMCs. Receptors originate from a human donor with multiple sclerosis. CDR3s include the opening cysteine and the closing phenylalanine or tryptophan. The D gene is left open where the match is weak. Rows may omit the clone size; those that give it use once, few, many or a size class.

d_call: NA
j_call: TRBJ1-5
clone_size: NA
v_call: TRBV27
cdr3_aa: CATRARQHF

d_call: NA
j_call: TRBJ2-1
clone_size: NA
v_call: TRBV6-1
cdr3_aa: CASSTVSGIVDEQFF

d_call: TRBD2
j_call: TRBJ2-7
clone_size: few
v_call: TRBV19
cdr3_aa: CASRATSGDYEQYF

d_call: TRBD2
j_call: TRBJ2-2
clone_size: NA
v_call: TRBV9
cdr3_aa: CASSVALAGNTGELFF

d_call: TRBD2
j_call: TRBJ2-5
clone_size: NA
v_call: TRBV6-1
cdr3_aa: CASSPWTSGSRFVQETQYF

d_call: NA
j_call: TRBJ2-7
clone_size: NA
v_call: TRBV27
cdr3_aa: CASSHGTEYEQYF

d_call: NA
j_call: TRBJ1-3
clone_size: once
v_call: TRBV28
cdr3_aa: CASSTPQDEIGATIYF

d_call: TRBD2
j_call: TRBJ2-7
clone_size: NA
v_call: TRBV30
cdr3_aa: CAWEPSGAYEQYF

d_call: TRBD1
j_call: TRBJ1-1
clone_size: NA
v_call: TRBV20-1
cdr3_aa: CSASWDRAYTEAFF

d_call: NA
j_call: TRBJ1-2
clone_size: NA
v_call: TRBV9
cdr3_aa: CASSVEPQDNYGYTF